The next 10 T cell receptor beta chains were all read from a single sample in a study of blood T cell repertoires in COVID-19. Assay: immunoSEQ multiplex PCR; the TCRdb copy retains only in-frame clones and omits some. The repertoire holds around 180,000 clones, with about 87% as singletons. Material for sequencing was peripheral blood. These receptors were obtained from a man aged 60 to 69 with acute or convalescent COVID-19.

V is TRBV11-3 and J is TRBJ1-1; D gene uncertain. CDR1 is SGHNT and CDR2 is YENEEA in the germline V gene. Deletions cut 5 bases from V and 0 bases from J, with 10 bases between. The CDR3 has 14 amino acids. The CDR3 reads CASSRDTLNTEAFF. The CDR3 DNA reads TGTGCCAGCAGCCGCGATACCCTGAACACTGAAGCTTTCTTT.

CDR3: CASSLRDSPVWPQHF. The CDR3, as DNA: TGTGCCAGCAGCTTAAGGGACAGCCCTGTCTGGCCCCAGCATTTT. V usage is TRBV7-9 and J usage is TRBJ1-5, with 7 bases aligning to TRBD1. The CDR3 covers 15 residues. V was clipped by 2 bases and J by 9 bases; unmatched bases: 10. Germline CDR1 SEHNR, CDR2 FQNEAQ (reference sequence). Looking up the rest from reference TRBV7-9 and TRBJ1-5 gives the full variable domain: DTGVSQNPRHKITKRGQNVTFRCDPISEHNRLYWYRQTLGQGPEFLTYFQNEAQLEKSRLLSDRFSAERPKGSFSTLEIQRTEQGDSAMYLCASSLRDSPVWPQHFGDGTRLSIL.

This clone was detected once. V and J are TRBV4-1 and TRBJ1-5; D uncertain. This CDR3 has 15 residues. The V end was cut by 0 bases, the J end by 3 bases, with 9 bases between. The germline V gene has CDR1 MGHRA and CDR2 YSYEKL. The CDR3 sequence: CASSQDGRNNQPQHF. DNA for the CDR3: TGCGCCAGCAGCCAAGACGGGAGGAACAATCAGCCCCAGCATTTT.

The chain couples TRBV20-1 to TRBJ2-5; TRBD2 agrees at 10 bases. Germline assignment: CDR1 DFQATT and CDR2 SNEGSKA (reference sequence). The V and J ends lost 5 bases and 3 bases, in that order; junction bases with no gene match: 6. The CDR3 is 14 amino acids. The CDR3 here is CSARGLAGEETQYF. The CDR3 nucleotides read TGCAGTGCTCGTGGGCTAGCGGGAGAAGAGACCCAGTACTTC.

The CDR3 nucleotides read TGTGCCTGGAGCCCCGGGACAGACAAAGGAAACACCATATATTTT. Protein: CAWSPGTDKGNTIYF. The chain employs TRBV30 and TRBJ1-3; TRBD1 aligns across 7 bases. J gave up 4 bases and V 3 bases, and 9 bases lay outside the gene matches. The CDR3 is 15 residues long. Germline CDR1 GTSNPN, CDR2 SVGIG (reference sequence). The full variable domain, with the rest looked up from reference TRBV30 and TRBJ1-3, is SQTIHQWPATLVQPVGSPLSLECTVEGTSNPNLYWYRQAAGRGLQLLFYSVGIGQISSEVPQNLSASRPQDRQFILSSKKLLLSDSGFYLCAWSPGTDKGNTIYFGEGSWLTVV.

The rearrangement links TRBV27 to TRBJ1-2, with D perhaps TRBD1 (5 bases). The length of the CDR3 is 11 residues. Trimming shortened V by 9 bases and J by 4 bases, and 9 bases separated the two germline ends. Germline V gives CDR1 MNHEY, CDR2 SMNVEV (reference sequence). Here the CDR3 reads CASGGSYGYTF. CDR3 coding DNA: TGTGCCAGTGGGGGGTCCTATGGCTACACCTTC.

This chain joins TRBV7-9 and TRBJ1-2, with TRBD1 as a possible D gene (6 bases). V was cut by 0 bases and J by 1 base, with 9 bases left in between. The CDR3 totals 15 residues. Germline V gene lookup returns CDR1 SEHNR and CDR2 FQNEAQ (reference sequence). CDR3 residues: CASSLAGAVNYGYTF. CDR3 nucleotides: TGTGCCAGCAGCTTAGCGGGGGCGGTTAACTATGGCTACACCTTC. Full variable domain (missing parts from reference TRBV7-9 and TRBJ1-2): DTGVSQNPRHKITKRGQNVTFRCDPISEHNRLYWYRQTLGQGPEFLTYFQNEAQLEKSRLLSDRFSAERPKGSFSTLEIQRTEQGDSAMYLCASSLAGAVNYGYTFGSGTRLTVV.

The chain couples TRBV11-3 to TRBJ2-7; D may be TRBD1 (5 bases). V shed 0 bases and J shed 9 bases, with 12 bases lying between them. The CDR3 totals 13 residues. CDR1 is SGHNT and CDR2 is YENEEA in the germline V gene. The CDR3 protein is CASSLDRGVAQYF. DNA of the CDR3: TGTGCCAGCAGCTTAGATAGGGGCGTGGCGCAGTACTTC.

The chain employs TRBV30 and TRBJ1-2, with a tentative D call TRBD1 (6 bases). V lost 0 bases and J 4 bases, leaving 12 bases between the germline ends. Germline V lookup: CDR1 GTSNPN, CDR2 SVGIG (reference sequence). This CDR3 contains 14 residues. CDR3 coding DNA: TGTGCCTGGAGTGTAGGGCAGGGGACCTATGGCTACACCTTC. Amino acid sequence: CAWSVGQGTYGYTF.

The rearrangement uses TRBV18 and TRBJ1-3; 8 nucleotides agree with TRBD1. Germline trimming cut 6 bases from V and 3 bases from J; bases unmatched to any gene: 1. CDR1 and CDR2 (germline): KGHSH, LQKENI. This CDR3 is 13 amino acids long. The CDR3 nucleotides are TGTGCCAGCTCGACAGGGGTTGGAAACACCATATATTTT. Translating gives CASSTGVGNTIYF.